This T cell receptor (beta chain) appears in the sequencing data of a study of OX40 agonist ivuxolimab in advanced cancers. Background on the study: Three patients, one with hepatocellular carcinoma and two with cutaneous melanoma, achieved partial responses. Study results and caveats: At 0.1 to 3.0 mg/kg, CD4+ and CD8+ blood T cells expanded clonally by week 6.

Details on this clone: Its specificity is not known.

The germline gives CDR1 SNHLY, CDR2 FYNNEI. This CDR3 has 16 residues. Deletions cut 2 bases from V and 1 base from J, with 12 bases between. Method: immunoSEQ multiplex PCR; TCRdb's copy keeps in-frame clones and lacks some. The sample has 65,000 to 70,000 clones; 65% to 80% are singletons. The chain employs TRBV2 and TRBJ2-1; weak D call: TRBD2 (5 bases). This specimen was CD4+ or CD8+ T cells sorted from blood, taken in a trial of the OX40 agonist ivuxolimab. The origin of this receptor is an adult with an advanced solid tumor such as melanoma, head and neck, liver or kidney cancer. In DNA, the CDR3 is TGTGCCAGCAGTGAACAGGAACTAGTTTCCTACAATGAGCAGTTCTTC. Translation gives CASSEQELVSYNEQFF.